Listed below are T cell receptor beta chains from one sample, sequenced in a study of response to subunit inactivated influenza vaccine. From the RT-PCR reads, TCRdb called clonotypes with MiXCR, one entry per CDR3 protein. Among 300,000 to 350,000 distinct CDR3 sequences listed, about a fifth were seen once. The sample in question was PBMCs from blood, obtained 21 months after vaccination. These receptors all stem from a man in his fifties or sixties who received an inactivated influenza vaccine. Both conserved end residues are part of each CDR3. Only some rows state a clone size, as once, few, many or a class for expanded clones.

clone_size j_call v_call cdr3_aa
- TRBJ2-5 TRBV19 CASSRQKQETQYF
few TRBJ2-7 TRBV12-3/TRBV12-4 CASSLTQGVQYF
few TRBJ2-2 TRBV6-2/TRBV6-3 CASSYTRRTSGRTGELFF
few TRBJ2-3 TRBV7-8 CASGPGNTDTQYF
- TRBJ2-1 TRBV5-8 CASSFEGGPHNEQFF
- TRBJ1-3 TRBV7-9 CASSGPFGESSGNTIYF
few TRBJ2-2 TRBV5-1 CASSLGPVGTGELFF
few TRBJ1-1 TRBV30 CAWTGTVRMNTEAFF
few TRBJ1-2 TRBV29-1 CTPDLGYTF
- TRBJ1-4 TRBV20-1 CSASRSGGGEKLFF
few TRBJ1-4 TRBV2 CASSEDASPKGEKLFF
many TRBJ2-2 TRBV4-2 CASSQTPRTSGIEELFF
many TRBJ2-7 TRBV5-1 CASSPPGQVLEQYF
- TRBJ2-5 TRBV4-3 CASSQSLWGVGKETQYF
few TRBJ2-7 TRBV20-1 CSAQGLAAYEQYF
- TRBJ2-7 TRBV18 CASSPSGAYEQYF
- TRBJ2-1 TRBV20-1 CSAGSGSSYNEQFF
- TRBJ1-1 TRBV7-2 CASSPQYGPNTEAFF
- TRBJ2-3 TRBV29-1 CSVCTSTDTQYF
- TRBJ2-3 TRBV5-6 CASSARDTDRQYF
few TRBJ2-1 TRBV5-1 CASSPGGGRSNEQFF
- TRBJ2-5 TRBV6-5 CASSYSWRETQYF
- TRBJ2-4 TRBV12-3/TRBV12-4 CASRRGLGWNIQYF
many TRBJ2-3 TRBV27 CASSFVGVTSTDTQYF
few TRBJ2-2 TRBV6-2/TRBV6-3 CASRMGGAANTGELFF
many TRBJ1-5 TRBV4-2 CASSQRTGGNQPQHF
- TRBJ1-5 TRBV6-2/TRBV6-3 CASNNQQYSNQPQHF
few TRBJ1-3 TRBV5-1 CASSGPTSPNTIYF
few TRBJ2-7 TRBV9 CASSEIDSSYEQYF
- TRBJ1-3 TRBV3-1 CASSQSDSGNTIYF
- TRBJ1-2 TRBV4-1 CASSPVGGYGYTF
- TRBJ1-6 TRBV5-5 CASSLSTVVSYNSPLHF
- TRBJ2-1 TRBV6-2/TRBV6-3 CASIGDSRNGGLPYNEQFF
few TRBJ1-2 TRBV4-2 CASSQERDRNGYTF
- TRBJ2-1 TRBV2 CASNLGISSYNEQFF
few TRBJ2-7 TRBV30 CAWSGLAGGVYEQYF